These 23 T cell receptor beta chains share one sample of origin, sequenced in a study of beta chain features in type 1 diabetes. Investigators reverse transcribed all isolated RNA, so they sequenced expressed TCRB transcripts. Using immunoSEQ multiplex PCR, the repertoire was profiled, and TCRdb retains in-frame clones only, with some absent. This sample carries a few hundred thousand clones, around 14% of them seen once, and the ten largest clones take approximately 0.021%. Antigens of these TCRs are unknown. Study outcomes and limitations: TCRB CDR3 length was moderately but significantly reduced in all four CD4+ subsets of Type 1 diabetes patients.

Source material: naive CD4+ T cells from blood. These receptors all stem from a man aged 25-45 years with type 1 diabetes.

This clone was seen only a few times. This chain connects TRBV7-2 to TRBJ2-7; TRBD2 aligns across 14 bases. The CDR3 spans 15 residues. Germline V gene lookup returns CDR1 SGHTA and CDR2 FQGNSA. Losses at the gene ends were 5 bases for V and 6 bases for J; bases not matched to a gene: 6. The CDR3 DNA sequence: TGTGCCAGCAGCCCGGGACTAGCGGGAGTTCGCGAGCAGTACTTC. Protein sequence: CASSPGLAGVREQYF.

The V call is TRBV20-1, the J call TRBJ2-7; no definite D call. Germline CDR1 DFQATT, CDR2 SNEGSKA (reference sequence). V lost 5 bases, J lost 0 bases, and 5 bases lay in between. The CDR3 spans 11 residues. The CDR3, as DNA: TGCAGTGCTTCGAGCTCCTACGAGCAGTACTTC. This codes for CSASSSYEQYF.

This clone showed up just a few times. The chain combines TRBV6-1 with TRBJ2-3, with 12 bases matching TRBD2. The CDR3 covers 15 residues. Germline assignment: CDR1 MNHNS and CDR2 SASEGT. Trimming at V came to 8 bases and at J to 4 bases, leaving 7 bases not matched to a gene. The CDR3 sequence: CASASGGARADTQYF. In nucleotides, the CDR3 is TGTGCCAGCGCTAGCGGGGGGGCCAGGGCAGATACGCAGTATTTT.

This clone was counted a few times. This chain uses TRBV5-1 with TRBJ2-7; TRBD2 aligns across 11 bases. With 0 bases clipped from V and 0 bases from J, the junction kept 8 bases outside the gene matches. The CDR3 length is 18 residues. Germline assignment: CDR1 SGHRS and CDR2 YFSETQ. CDR3 sequence: CASSLEPTSGTPSYEQYF. CDR3 bases: TGCGCCAGCAGCTTGGAGCCGACTAGCGGGACCCCCTCCTACGAGCAGTACTTC.

The J gene is TRBJ1-2, the V gene TRBV7-2, with 11 bases aligning to TRBD1. Germline lookup yields CDR1 SGHTA and CDR2 FQGNSA. Trimming took 4 bases from V and 4 from J; bases not matched to a gene: 5. This CDR3 has 15 residues. DNA for the CDR3: TGTGCCAGCAGCTCCTCGGGACAGGGGGTCTATGGCTACACCTTC. Amino acids: CASSSSGQGVYGYTF.

The chain recombines TRBV10-3 with TRBJ1-1, with D perhaps TRBD1 (5 bases). Trimming took off 11 bases at V and 3 bases at J, with 16 bases between the two ends. CDR1 and CDR2 (germline): ENHRY, SYGVKD. The length of the CDR3 is 13 residues. The CDR3 nucleotides are TGTGCCTTTCGGGGGGGGGAGTACACTGAAGCTTTCTTT. Amino acids: CAFRGGEYTEAFF.

This clone was observed a few times. The CDR3 DNA reads as TGTGCCTGGAGTATTAAGGGACTAGTCAAGCAGTTCTTC. It codes for CAWSIKGLVKQFF. The J gene is TRBJ2-1, the V gene TRBV30; 8 bases map to TRBD2. Trimming at V came to 2 bases and at J to 11 bases, leaving 8 bases not matched to a gene. Germline lookup yields CDR1 GTSNPN and CDR2 SVGIG (reference sequence). The CDR3 consists of 13 residues. Full variable domain (outside the CDR3, taken from reference TRBV30 and TRBJ2-1): SQTIHQWPATLVQPVGSPLSLECTVEGTSNPNLYWYRQAAGRGLQLLFYSVGIGQISSEVPQNLSASRPQDRQFILSSKKLLLSDSGFYLCAWSIKGLVKQFFGPGTRLTVL.

V gene TRBV9 combines with J gene TRBJ1-6; 8 bases agree with TRBD1. The CDR3 sequence is 16 residues long. With V trimmed by 2 bases and J by 9 bases, 10 bases remained unmatched. Germline CDR1 SGDLS, CDR2 YYNGEE. The CDR3 region has the DNA TGTGCCAGCAGCGTGGGGGAGGGACAGGATACTTCACCCCTCCACTTT. Translated: CASSVGEGQDTSPLHF.

The chain carries TRBV5-1 and TRBJ1-1; 8 nucleotides line up with TRBD1. The CDR3 runs 15 residues. The germline V gene has CDR1 SGHRS and CDR2 YFSETQ. V shed 4 bases, J shed 4 bases, and the junction held 9 bases outside the gene matches. Here the CDR3 reads CASSPRTGSATEAFF. The DNA for the CDR3 is TGCGCCAGCAGCCCTAGGACAGGGTCGGCCACTGAAGCTTTCTTT.

The V and J genes are TRBV5-1 and TRBJ1-2; D possibly corresponds to TRBD1 (5 bases). This CDR3 has 17 residues. Germline CDR1 reads SGHRS; CDR2 reads YFSETQ. V shed 4 bases and J shed 0 bases, with 19 bases lying between them. CDR3 nucleotide sequence: TGCGCCAGCAGCCCGGGGGACGGCGCCTTTTCTAACTATGGCTACACCTTC. Protein product: CASSPGDGAFSNYGYTF.

This clone showed up just a few times. The gene calls are TRBV7-9 and TRBJ2-7; 12 bases are shared with TRBD1. The CDR3 sequence is 17 residues long. The junction had 9 bases not matched to a gene; V was cut back by 1 base and J by 5 bases. CDR1 and CDR2 from the germline V gene are SEHNR and FQNEAQ (reference sequence). CDR3 DNA: TGTGCCAGCAGCTTAGGCATTTCGGGACAGGGGGCTCACGAGCAGTACTTC. Its protein is CASSLGISGQGAHEQYF.

This clone was counted a few times. J is TRBJ2-1 and V is TRBV9; 10 bases are shared with TRBD2. CDR3 size: 16 residues. Germline CDR1 and CDR2: SGDLS and YYNGEE. V gave up 6 bases and J gave up 5 bases; unmatched junction bases: 11. CDR3 nucleotides: TGTGCCAGCACCTTAGGGGGAACTAGCGGGGACAATGAGCAGTTCTTC. Its translation is CASTLGGTSGDNEQFF.

This clone was counted between two and nine times. V gene TRBV4-1 combines with J gene TRBJ2-1; the match to TRBD1 covers 7 bases. This CDR3 comprises 15 residues. Germline CDR1 MGHRA, CDR2 YSYEKL. Trimming removed 3 bases from V and 0 bases from J; junction bases left unmatched: 2. The CDR3 sequence is CASSQTGSSYNEQFF. As DNA, the CDR3 is TGCGCCAGCAGCCAGACAGGGAGCTCCTACAATGAGCAGTTCTTC.

The CDR3 loop is CAWSPDISYEQYF. The DNA of the CDR3 is TGTGCCTGGAGTCCTGACATCTCCTACGAGCAGTACTTC. The chain couples TRBV30 to TRBJ2-7, with D unresolved. Germline CDR1 and CDR2: GTSNPN and SVGIG (reference sequence). Trimming stripped 2 bases from V and 0 bases from J, with 8 bases between. The CDR3 is made up of 13 amino acids.

The CDR3 sequence: CASSVGGKMQPQHF. The DNA of the CDR3 is TGTGCCAGCAGCGTAGGAGGGAAAATGCAGCCCCAGCATTTT. This chain connects TRBV9 to TRBJ1-5, with D uncertain. Looked up from germline, CDR1 is SGDLS and CDR2 is YYNGEE. The CDR3 sequence is 14 residues long. Trimming removed 0 bases at V and 7 bases at J, with 11 bases between.

V gene TRBV4-2 combines with J gene TRBJ1-1; no reliable D call. V gave up 4 bases and J gave up 7 bases, with 19 bases separating them. Germline V gene sequence: CDR1 LGHNA, CDR2 YNFKEQ. The CDR3 runs 15 residues. The CDR3 DNA reads as TGTGCCAGCAGCCCCAAGACGACTCCAGTTTTTGAAGCTTTCTTT. Translation gives CASSPKTTPVFEAFF.

This clone was recorded a few times. The chain has TRBV6-1 and TRBJ2-6; a possible D gene is TRBD2 (6 bases). V shed 2 bases and J shed 0 bases, with 11 bases lying between them. This CDR3 is 17 amino acids long. Germline V gene lookup returns CDR1 MNHNS and CDR2 SASEGT. The CDR3 reads CASSELAPNSGANVLTF. As DNA, the CDR3 is TGTGCCAGCAGTGAACTAGCGCCGAACTCTGGGGCCAACGTCCTGACTTTC.

The rearrangement links TRBV6-1 to TRBJ2-5, with 15 positions matching TRBD2. Germline V CDR1 and CDR2: MNHNS, SASEGT. The length of the CDR3 is 16 residues. V trimming: 3 bases; J trimming: 7 bases; junction bases outside the gene matches: 6. The CDR3 loop is CASSEGLAGGWGTQYF. CDR3 nucleotides: TGTGCCAGCAGTGAGGGACTAGCGGGAGGATGGGGGACCCAGTACTTC.

This clone was detected only a few times. This chain connects TRBV4-2 to TRBJ1-2; D uncertain. The CDR3 is 15 residues long. The germline V gene has CDR1 LGHNA and CDR2 YNFKEQ. V was cut by 3 bases and J by 4 bases, with 15 bases left in between. The DNA for the CDR3 is TGTGCCAGCAGCCAGGGCTCCGGAGGGATCTATGGCTACACCTTC. Encoded protein: CASSQGSGGIYGYTF.

This chain connects TRBV30 to TRBJ1-2; 10 bases map to TRBD1. The CDR3 has 15 amino acids. V lost 2 bases, J lost 4 bases, and 7 bases stayed unmatched. In germline, CDR1 is GTSNPN, CDR2 SVGIG (reference sequence). CDR3 residues: CAWSPRDRGIYGYTF. Written as DNA, the CDR3 is TGTGCCTGGAGTCCGCGGGACAGGGGTATCTATGGCTACACCTTC.

This clone appeared a few times. The chain has TRBV5-1 and TRBJ2-3; TRBD2 is a possible D gene (5 bases). This CDR3 contains 15 residues. Looked up from germline, CDR1 is SGHRS and CDR2 is YFSETQ. The V end was cut by 0 bases, the J end by 2 bases, with 10 bases between. The CDR3 nucleotides read TGCGCCAGCAGCTTGGGGGGAGATCCCACAGATACGCAGTATTTT. Translated, it gives CASSLGGDPTDTQYF.

The chain employs TRBV5-1 and TRBJ2-5; D might be TRBD2 (5 bases). Germline CDR1 SGHRS, CDR2 YFSETQ. The CDR3 loop spans 15 amino acids. V lost 2 bases to trimming and J lost 0 bases, with 11 bases between them. This CDR3 is CASSFREGNQETQYF. Here the CDR3 DNA reads TGCGCCAGCAGCTTTCGCGAGGGCAACCAAGAGACCCAGTACTTC.

The chain is built from TRBV5-1 and TRBJ2-7; D ambiguous. The length of the CDR3 is 13 residues. With 0 bases removed from V and 2 bases from J, the gap between germline ends came to 6 bases. Germline lookup yields CDR1 SGHRS and CDR2 YFSETQ. The CDR3 DNA is TGCGCCAGCAGCTTGGAACAGCCCTACGAGCAGTACTTC. Translating gives CASSLEQPYEQYF.